A single sample is the source of the 8 T cell receptor beta chains below, sequenced in a study of blood T cell repertoires in COVID-19. Sequenced by immunoSEQ multiplex PCR; TCRdb stores in-frame clones only, minus some. The data hold about 400,000 clones, with approximately 91% observed a single time. Sequenced: PBMCs or T cells enriched from blood (not recorded which). Every receptor here comes from a woman between 40 and 55 years old with acute COVID-19.

This clone was detected only once. The chain links TRBV5-1 to TRBJ1-1; D uncertain. Germline V CDR1 and CDR2: SGHRS, YFSETQ. Trimming shortened V by 0 bases and J by 2 bases, and 11 bases separated the two germline ends. This CDR3 contains 15 residues. The DNA of the CDR3 is TGCGCCAGCAGCTTGGAACTACCTATAAACACTGAAGCTTTCTTT. This gives the protein CASSLELPINTEAFF.

This chain links TRBV29-1 with TRBJ1-2; 8 bases match TRBD1. The CDR3 is 13 amino acids. V lost 6 bases and J lost 6; bases outside the gene matches: 9. Germline values: CDR1 SQVTM, CDR2 ANQGSEA. This chain's CDR3 is CSVRGWDRNGYTF. CDR3 nucleotide sequence: TGCAGCGTCAGAGGTTGGGACAGGAATGGCTACACCTTC.

This clone was detected only once. This rearrangement joins TRBV24-1 to TRBJ1-2; D is ambiguous. CDR1 is KGHDR, CDR2 SFDVKD, per germline. Trimming shortened V by 4 bases and J by 4 bases, and 12 bases separated the two germline ends. This CDR3 contains 14 residues. The CDR3 region is CATSEAGAFYGYTF. In DNA form, the CDR3 reads TGTGCCACCAGTGAAGCAGGTGCCTTCTATGGCTACACCTTC.

This rearrangement joins TRBV29-1 to TRBJ1-1; D perhaps matches TRBD1 (6 bases). The V end was cut by 4 bases, the J end by 4 bases, with 19 bases between. Germline CDR1 and CDR2: SQVTM and ANQGSEA. The CDR3 covers 15 residues. CDR3 nucleotide sequence: TGCAGCGTTGGAACTTGGACAGCCGGATCCACTGAAGCTTTCTTT. This gives the protein CSVGTWTAGSTEAFF.

The CDR3 DNA is TGTGCCAGCAGCTACACCGGGACAGGTCCCTACGAGCAGTACTTC. Amino acids: CASSYTGTGPYEQYF. V and J are TRBV5-4 and TRBJ2-7; TRBD1 agrees at 8 bases. Germline-derived CDR1 and CDR2 are SGHNT and YYREEE (reference sequence). Trimming cost V 3 bases and J 2 bases; bases outside gene matches: 7. The CDR3 extends over 15 amino acids.

The chain carries TRBV29-1 and TRBJ1-5; D may be TRBD1 (5 bases). Germline-derived CDR1 and CDR2 are SQVTM and ANQGSEA. The CDR3 consists of 13 residues. The V end lost 6 bases, the J end lost 5 bases, and 14 bases lay between the germline ends. CDR3 loop: CSVREGDYQPQHF. In DNA form, the CDR3 reads TGCAGCGTCAGGGAAGGGGACTATCAGCCCCAGCATTTT.

This rearrangement joins TRBV7-2 to TRBJ1-4, with a weak D call TRBD1 (5 bases). The CDR3 spans 15 residues. Germline CDR1 reads SGHTA; CDR2 reads FQGNSA. Trimming stripped 4 bases from V and 8 bases from J, with 17 bases between. The CDR3 region is CASSSPTAEREKLFF. The DNA of the CDR3 is TGTGCCAGCAGCTCCCCGACAGCCGAAAGGGAAAAACTGTTTTTT.

This chain links TRBV29-1 with TRBJ1-4; a possible D gene is TRBD1 (6 bases). CDR1 is SQVTM and CDR2 is ANQGSEA in the germline V gene. V lost 6 bases to trimming and J lost 5 bases, with 13 bases between them. The CDR3 runs 13 residues. CDR3 protein: CSVTRDTNEKLFF. The CDR3 DNA sequence: TGCAGCGTAACCCGGGACACCAATGAAAAACTGTTTTTT.